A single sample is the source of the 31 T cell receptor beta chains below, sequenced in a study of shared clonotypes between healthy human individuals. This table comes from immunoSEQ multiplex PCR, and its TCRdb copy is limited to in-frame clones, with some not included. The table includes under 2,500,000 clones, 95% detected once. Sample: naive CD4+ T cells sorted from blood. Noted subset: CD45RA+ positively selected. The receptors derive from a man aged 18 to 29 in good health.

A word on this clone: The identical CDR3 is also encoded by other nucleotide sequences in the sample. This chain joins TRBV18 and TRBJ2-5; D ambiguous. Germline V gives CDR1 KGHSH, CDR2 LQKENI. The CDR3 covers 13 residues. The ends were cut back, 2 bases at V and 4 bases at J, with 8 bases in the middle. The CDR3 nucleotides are TGTGCCAGCTCACCAGTTCTCGGAGAGACCCAGTACTTC. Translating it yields CASSPVLGETQYF.

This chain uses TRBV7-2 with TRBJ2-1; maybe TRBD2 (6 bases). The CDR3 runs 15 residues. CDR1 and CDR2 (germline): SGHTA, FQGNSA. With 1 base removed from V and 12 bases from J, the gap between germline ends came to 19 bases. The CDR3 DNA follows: TGTGCCAGCAGCTTAGGGGGGACTCTCTCAGGTGGGCAGTTCTTC. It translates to CASSLGGTLSGGQFF.

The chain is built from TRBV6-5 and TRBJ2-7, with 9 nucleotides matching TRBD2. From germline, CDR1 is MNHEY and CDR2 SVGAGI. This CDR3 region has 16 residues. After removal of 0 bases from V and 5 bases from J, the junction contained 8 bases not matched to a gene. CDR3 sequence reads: CASSYSGGAGGNEQYF. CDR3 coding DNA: TGTGCCAGCAGTTACTCGGGGGGCGCGGGAGGGAACGAGCAGTACTTC.

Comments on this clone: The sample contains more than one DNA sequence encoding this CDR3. DNA for the CDR3: TGCGCCAGCAGCCGCGAGGGAACCGGGGAGCTGTTTTTT. Translating it yields CASSREGTGELFF. The chain carries TRBV5-1 and TRBJ2-2, with D perhaps matching TRBD2 (5 bases). Per the germline V gene, CDR1 is SGHRS and CDR2 is YFSETQ. The CDR3 runs 13 residues. V gave up 4 bases and J gave up 5 bases, with 9 bases separating them.

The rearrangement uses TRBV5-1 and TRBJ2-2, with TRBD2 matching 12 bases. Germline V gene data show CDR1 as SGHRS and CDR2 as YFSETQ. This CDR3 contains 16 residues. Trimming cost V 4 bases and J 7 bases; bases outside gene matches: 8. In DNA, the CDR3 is TGCGCCAGCAGCATAACGACTAGCGGGGGAAACGGGGAGCTGTTTTTT. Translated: CASSITTSGGNGELFF.

Here the CDR3 DNA reads TGTGCCAGCAGGGACAGGGGCAATCAGCCCCAGCATTTT. Translation gives CASRDRGNQPQHF. V gene TRBV28 combines with J gene TRBJ1-5; 8 bases are a match to TRBD1. The CDR3 runs 13 residues. Per germline, CDR1 MDHEN and CDR2 SYDVKM. J lost 2 bases, V lost 6 bases, and 0 bases had no gene match.

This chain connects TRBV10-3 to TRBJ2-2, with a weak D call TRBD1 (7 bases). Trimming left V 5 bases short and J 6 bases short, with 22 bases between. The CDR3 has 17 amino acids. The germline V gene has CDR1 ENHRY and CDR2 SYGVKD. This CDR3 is CAISLPGRQGPSGELFF. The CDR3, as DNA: TGTGCCATCAGTCTACCCGGGAGACAGGGTCCATCCGGGGAGCTGTTTTTT.

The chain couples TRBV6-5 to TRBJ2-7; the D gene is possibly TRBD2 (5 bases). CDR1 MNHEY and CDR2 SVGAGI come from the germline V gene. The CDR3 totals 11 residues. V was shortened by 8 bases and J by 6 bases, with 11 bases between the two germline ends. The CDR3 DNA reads TGTGCCAGCGCCCGGGCGGGCGAGCAGTACTTC. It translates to CASARAGEQYF.

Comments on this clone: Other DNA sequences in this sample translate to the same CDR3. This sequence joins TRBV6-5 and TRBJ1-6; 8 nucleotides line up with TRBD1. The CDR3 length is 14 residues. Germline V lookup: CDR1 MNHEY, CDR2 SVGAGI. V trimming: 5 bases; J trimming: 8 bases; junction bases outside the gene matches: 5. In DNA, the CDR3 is TGTGCCAGCAGTCGGACAGGGCAAGATTCACCCCTCCACTTT. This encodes CASSRTGQDSPLHF.

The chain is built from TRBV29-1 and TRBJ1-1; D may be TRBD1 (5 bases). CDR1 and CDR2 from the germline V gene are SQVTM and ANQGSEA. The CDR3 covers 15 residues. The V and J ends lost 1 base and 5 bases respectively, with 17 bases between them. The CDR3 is CSVEAPRRDWTEAFF. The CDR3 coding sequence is TGCAGCGTTGAAGCCCCCCGCAGGGATTGGACTGAAGCTTTCTTT.

The CDR3 nucleotides read TGTGCCAGCAATGCTAATAGCGGGGGGGCAGCAGATACGCAGTATTTT. The encoded protein is CASNANSGGAADTQYF. This sequence joins TRBV28 and TRBJ2-3, with 11 positions matching TRBD2. The V and J ends lost 7 bases and 4 bases, in that order; junction bases with no gene match: 10. The CDR3 length is 16 residues. The germline gives CDR1 MDHEN, CDR2 SYDVKM.

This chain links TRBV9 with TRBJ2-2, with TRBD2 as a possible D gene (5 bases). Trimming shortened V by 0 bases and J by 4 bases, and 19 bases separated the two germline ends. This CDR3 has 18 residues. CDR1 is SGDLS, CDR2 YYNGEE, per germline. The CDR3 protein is CASSVVGRASKSTGELFF. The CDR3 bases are TGTGCCAGCAGCGTAGTGGGTCGGGCTAGCAAGAGCACCGGGGAGCTGTTTTTT.

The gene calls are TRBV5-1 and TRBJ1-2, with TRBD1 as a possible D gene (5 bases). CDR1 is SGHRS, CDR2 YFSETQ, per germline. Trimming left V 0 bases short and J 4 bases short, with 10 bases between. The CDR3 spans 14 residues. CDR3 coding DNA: TGCGCCAGCAGCTTGGTTGACAGTTCCTATGGCTACACCTTC. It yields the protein CASSLVDSSYGYTF.

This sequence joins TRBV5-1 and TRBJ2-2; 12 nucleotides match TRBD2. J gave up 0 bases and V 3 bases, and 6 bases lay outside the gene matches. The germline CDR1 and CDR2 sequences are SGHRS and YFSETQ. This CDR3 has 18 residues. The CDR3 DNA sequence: TGCGCCAGCAGCTCCGGACTAGCGGGGATCGCGAACACCGGGGAGCTGTTTTTT. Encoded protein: CASSSGLAGIANTGELFF.

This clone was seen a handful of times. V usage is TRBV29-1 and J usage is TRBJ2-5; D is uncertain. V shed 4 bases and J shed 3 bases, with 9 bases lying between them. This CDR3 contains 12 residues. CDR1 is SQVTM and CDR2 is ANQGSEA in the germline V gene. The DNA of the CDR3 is TGCAGCGTTGGGTCCACGGAAGAGACCCAGTACTTC. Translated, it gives CSVGSTEETQYF.

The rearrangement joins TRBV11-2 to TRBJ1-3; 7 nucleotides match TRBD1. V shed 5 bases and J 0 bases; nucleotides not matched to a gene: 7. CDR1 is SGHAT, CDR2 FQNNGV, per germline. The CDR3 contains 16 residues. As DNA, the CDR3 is TGTGCCAGCAGCCAAGACAGGGCCTACTCTGGAAACACCATATATTTT. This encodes CASSQDRAYSGNTIYF.

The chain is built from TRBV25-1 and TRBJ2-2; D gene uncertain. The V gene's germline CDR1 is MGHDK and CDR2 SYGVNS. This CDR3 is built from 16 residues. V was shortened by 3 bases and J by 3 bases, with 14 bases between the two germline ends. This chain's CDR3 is CASSEPDRRDTGELFF. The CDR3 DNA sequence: TGTGCCAGCAGTGAGCCTGACCGCCGGGACACCGGGGAGCTGTTTTTT.

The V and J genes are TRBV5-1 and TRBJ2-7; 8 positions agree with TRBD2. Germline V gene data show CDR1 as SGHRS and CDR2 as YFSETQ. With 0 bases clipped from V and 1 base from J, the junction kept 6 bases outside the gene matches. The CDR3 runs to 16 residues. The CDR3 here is CASSLGSSGLSYEQYF. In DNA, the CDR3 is TGCGCCAGCAGCTTGGGCTCTAGCGGGTTATCCTACGAGCAGTACTTC. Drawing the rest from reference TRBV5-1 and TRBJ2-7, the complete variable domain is KAGVTQTPRYLIKTRGQQVTLSCSPISGHRSVSWYQQTPGQGLQFLFEYFSETQRNKGNFPGRFSGRQFSNSRSEMNVSTLELGDSALYLCASSLGSSGLSYEQYFGPGTRLTVT.

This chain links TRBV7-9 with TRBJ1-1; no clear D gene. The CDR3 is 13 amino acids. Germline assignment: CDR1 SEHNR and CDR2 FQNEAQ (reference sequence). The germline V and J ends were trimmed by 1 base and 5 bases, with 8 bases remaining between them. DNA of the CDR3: TGTGCCAGCAGCTTAGGAGCTAGGACTGAAGCTTTCTTT. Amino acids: CASSLGARTEAFF.

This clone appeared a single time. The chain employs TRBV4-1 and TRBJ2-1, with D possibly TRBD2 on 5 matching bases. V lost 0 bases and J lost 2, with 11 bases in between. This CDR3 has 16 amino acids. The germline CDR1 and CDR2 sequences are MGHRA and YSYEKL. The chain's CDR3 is CASSQDFRGTYNEQFF. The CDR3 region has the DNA TGCGCCAGCAGCCAAGATTTTAGAGGGACCTACAATGAGCAGTTCTTC.

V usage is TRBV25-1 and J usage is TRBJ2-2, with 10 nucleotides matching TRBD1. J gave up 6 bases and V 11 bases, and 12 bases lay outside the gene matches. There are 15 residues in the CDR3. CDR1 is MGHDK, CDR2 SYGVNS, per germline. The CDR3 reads CAYSRDRGNSGELFF. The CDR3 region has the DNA TGTGCCTATTCCCGGGACAGGGGAAATTCCGGGGAGCTGTTTTTT.

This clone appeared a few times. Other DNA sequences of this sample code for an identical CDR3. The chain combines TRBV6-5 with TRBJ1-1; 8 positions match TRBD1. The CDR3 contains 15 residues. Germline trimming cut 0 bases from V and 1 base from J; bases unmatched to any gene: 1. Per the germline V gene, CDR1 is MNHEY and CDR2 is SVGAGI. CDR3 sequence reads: CASSYSDRANTEAFF. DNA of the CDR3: TGTGCCAGCAGTTACTCGGACAGGGCGAACACTGAAGCTTTCTTT.

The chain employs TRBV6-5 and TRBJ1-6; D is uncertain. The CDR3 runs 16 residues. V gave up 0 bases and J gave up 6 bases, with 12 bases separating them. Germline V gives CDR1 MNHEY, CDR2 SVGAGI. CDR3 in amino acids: CASSYSTRVGNSPLHF. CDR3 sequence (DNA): TGTGCCAGCAGTTACTCGACAAGGGTGGGTAATTCACCCCTCCACTTT.

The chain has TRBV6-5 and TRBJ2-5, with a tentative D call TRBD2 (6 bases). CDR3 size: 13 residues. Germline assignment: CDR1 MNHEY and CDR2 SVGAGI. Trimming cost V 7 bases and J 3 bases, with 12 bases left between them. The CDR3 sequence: CASKNWGEETQYF. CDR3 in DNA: TGTGCCAGCAAGAACTGGGGGGAAGAGACCCAGTACTTC.

The CDR3 DNA sequence: TGTGCCAGCAGTCTGGACAGCAAGAGTTACGAGCAGTACTTC. Its protein is CASSLDSKSYEQYF. The rearrangement uses TRBV5-6 and TRBJ2-7; D perhaps matches TRBD1 (6 bases). Looked up from germline, CDR1 is SGHDT and CDR2 is YYEEEE. V was pared by 5 bases and J by 4 bases, with 16 bases between. This CDR3 region has 14 residues. Full variable domain (missing parts from reference TRBV5-6 and TRBJ2-7): DAGVTQSPTHLIKTRGQQVTLRCSPKSGHDTVSWYQQALGQGPQFIFQYYEEEERQRGNFPDRFSGHQFPNYSSELNVNALLLGDSALYLCASSLDSKSYEQYFGPGTRLTVT.

The CDR3 nucleotides are TGTGCCAGCAGCGCCCACAGGGCCCTTGGCACAGATACGCAGTATTTT. Translating it yields CASSAHRALGTDTQYF. The V and J genes are TRBV7-2 and TRBJ2-3; tentative D call: TRBD1 (6 bases). The CDR3 length is 16 residues. Germline CDR1 reads SGHTA; CDR2 reads FQGNSA. V lost 5 bases and J 1 base, leaving 16 bases between the germline ends. The variable domain in full, with the rest retrieved from reference TRBV7-2 and TRBJ2-3, is GAGVSQSPSNKVTEKGKDVELRCDPISGHTALYWYRQSLGQGLEFLIYFQGNSAPDKSGLPSDRFSAERTGGSVSTLTIQRTQQEDSAVYLCASSAHRALGTDTQYFGPGTRLTVL.

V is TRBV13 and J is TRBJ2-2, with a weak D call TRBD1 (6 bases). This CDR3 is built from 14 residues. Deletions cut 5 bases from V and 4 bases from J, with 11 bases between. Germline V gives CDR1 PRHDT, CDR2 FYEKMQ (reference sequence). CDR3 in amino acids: CASSQTGRTGELFF. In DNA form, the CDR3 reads TGTGCCAGCAGCCAGACAGGCCGCACCGGGGAGCTGTTTTTT.

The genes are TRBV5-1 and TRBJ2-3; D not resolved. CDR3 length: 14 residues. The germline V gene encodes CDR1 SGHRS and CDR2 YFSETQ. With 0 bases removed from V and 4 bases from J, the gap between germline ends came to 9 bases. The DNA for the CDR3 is TGCGCCAGCAGCTTGGAGCCGGCCCCAGATACGCAGTATTTT. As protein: CASSLEPAPDTQYF.

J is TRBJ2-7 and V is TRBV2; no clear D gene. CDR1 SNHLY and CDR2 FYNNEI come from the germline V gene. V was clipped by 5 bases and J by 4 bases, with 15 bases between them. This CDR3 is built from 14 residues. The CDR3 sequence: CASSRYVYKYEQYF. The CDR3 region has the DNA TGTGCCAGCAGTCGGTACGTCTACAAGTACGAGCAGTACTTC.

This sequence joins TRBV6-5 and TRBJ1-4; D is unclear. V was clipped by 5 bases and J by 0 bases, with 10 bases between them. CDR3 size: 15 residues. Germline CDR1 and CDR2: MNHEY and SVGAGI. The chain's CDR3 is CASSGGLATNEKLFF. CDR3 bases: TGTGCCAGCAGTGGAGGGCTGGCAACTAATGAAAAACTGTTTTTT.

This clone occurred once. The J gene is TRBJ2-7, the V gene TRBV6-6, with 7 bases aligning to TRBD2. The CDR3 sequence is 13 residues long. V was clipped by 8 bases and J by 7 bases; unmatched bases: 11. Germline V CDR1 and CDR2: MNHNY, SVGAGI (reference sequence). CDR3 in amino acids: CASGTLASGEQYF. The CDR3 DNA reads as TGTGCCAGCGGTACGTTGGCTAGCGGAGAGCAGTACTTC.